This TCR beta chain is drawn from a study of cytomegalovirus exposure and HLA in healthy donors. Those who donated were healthy bone marrow donors. V was shortened by 1 base and J by 7 bases, with 7 bases between the two germline ends. Looked up from germline, CDR1 is LNHDA and CDR2 is SQIVND (reference sequence). CDR3 length: 12 amino acids. The study ran its PCR with 60 Vbeta and 13 Jbeta primers. In the original workflow: An analysis performed later counted 81 million or so unique TCR beta chains (roughly 11 million of them shared). TCRdb keeps only in-frame clones here, not all; method: immunoSEQ multiplex PCR. The D gene and trimming were derived from the DNA, and the V and J assignments and clone size from that table. Of tens of thousands of clones detected, roughly two thirds appear once; the ten largest clones hold less than 8.5%. General study findings and limits: Later, TCR association rates were found to vary by HLA locus, highest for DRB1 and lowest for HLA-C.

A remark on this clone: Antigen: not known.

The J gene is TRBJ1-2, the V gene TRBV19; no clear D. Sequences were obtained from PBMCs. The receptor comes from a man aged 35-49 years in good health and CMV-seropositive. The CDR3 sequence is CASSIGVSGYTF. DNA for the CDR3: TGTGCCAGTAGTATAGGAGTGTCTGGCTACACCTTC. The entire variable domain, with the rest obtained from reference TRBV19 and TRBJ1-2, is as follows: DGGITQSPKYLFRKEGQNVTLSCEQNLNHDAMYWYRQDPGQGLRLIYYSQIVNDFQKGDIAEGYSVSREKKESFPLTVTSAQKNPTAFYLCASSIGVSGYTFGSGTRLTVV.